The TCR beta chain under discussion was sequenced for a study of blood T cell repertoires in COVID-19 (dated by TCRdb to between 2020 and 2021). At the level of the whole study: Samples from collaborators originated in the United States, Italy and Spain and spanned both the acute and convalescent phases of COVID-19. The material from the prospective study consisted of cDNA or gDNA derived from T cells, B-cell-depleted T cells, or PBMCs. Deeply sampled blood TCRbeta repertoires from subjects exposed to, actively infected with, or recovered from COVID-19 were included in the dataset. The repertoires were released in a freely available public database meant as a resource for research on the immune response to SARS-CoV-2. The samples were drawn from the first 160 participants of the ongoing ImmuneRACE study and from 1,254 subjects provided by 6 global collaborators. Sample metadata almost always included a de-identified subject ID, COVID-19 status, age in years and sex. Where available, HLA class I and class II types were obtained from metadata supplied by the sample provider rather than from assay-based typing. Overall study outcomes, separate from this receptor: The amount of clinical and demographic metadata varied by source and participant and was provided uncurated.

The immunoSEQ Assay, a bias-controlled multiplex PCR, was used to amplify TCRbeta CDR3 regions from genomic DNA. The paper's processing steps were these. The number of nucleated cells in each sample was estimated from the amplification of reference gene primers within the assay. To quantify the absolute abundance of each unique TCRbeta CDR3 rearrangement, sequence reads were collapsed and filtered. For each sample, productive Simpson clonality was calculated by taking the square root of Simpson's diversity index across productive rearrangements. This immuneACCESS table, as held by TCRdb, lists in-frame sequences with V and J called but not all clones. Of the missing ones, under half trace to an unresolved V gene in checked studies; the others have no known cause. The V and J calls and clone size come from that table; D and trimming were worked out from the DNA. For this sample there are approximately 250,000 clones; around 86% appear just once. The leading ten clones occupy 3.6% of the sample.

Reading from cysteine to phenylalanine, the CDR3 counts 18 amino acids. Just the 54-base CDR3 DNA is kept, in frame starting at base 1. V loses 1 base at its end and J loses 5 bases; junction bases beyond the gene matches: 8. CDR1 and CDR2 are read off the germline V gene as KGHDR and SFDVKD. Note on this clone: No cognate antigen has been identified for it. No base quality values were provided; no much bigger clone lies one nucleotide off.

The collaborating institutions used their own protocols to collect whole blood in K2EDTA tubes. Collaborator samples were shipped for TCRbeta analysis as frozen whole blood, isolated PBMCs, or DNA extracted from either sample type. The V and J segments used are TRBV24-1 and TRBJ2-2, with 11 bases matching TRBD1. The clonotype originates from a man younger than 30 with active or convalescent COVID-19. The specimen sequenced was peripheral blood. The CDR3 reads as follows: CATSDLPGTGGRTGELFF. In nucleotides, the sequence is TGTGCCACCAGTGATTTACCCGGGACAGGGGGACGGACCGGGGAGCTGTTTTTT.